One and the same sample provided the 9 T cell receptor beta chains below, sequenced in a study of blood T cell repertoires in COVID-19. Generated by immunoSEQ multiplex PCR, the TCRdb table keeps only in-frame clones and is missing some. The sample carries 65,000 to 70,000 clones, around 88% recorded once. The sequenced sample was peripheral blood. The receptors shown here come from a man aged 35-49 years with COVID-19, enrolled during active disease.

The chain links TRBV11-2 to TRBJ1-1; 8 positions agree with TRBD1. V shed 7 bases and J 5 bases; nucleotides not matched to a gene: 6. The CDR3 totals 13 residues. Germline CDR1 is SGHAT and CDR2 is FQNNGV. CDR3 sequence (DNA): TGTGCCAGCATCCTTACAGGGGGGACTGAAGCTTTCTTT. Encoded protein: CASILTGGTEAFF. The full variable domain, completed using reference TRBV11-2 and TRBJ1-1, is EAGVAQSPRYKIIEKRQSVAFWCNPISGHATLYWYQQILGQGPKLLIQFQNNGVVDDSQLPKDRFSAERLKGVDSTLKIQPAKLEDSAVYLCASILTGGTEAFFGQGTRLTVV.

DNA for the CDR3: TGTGCCAGCTCCCCCGACACTTACGAGCAGTACTTC. Translated, it gives CASSPDTYEQYF. The chain couples TRBV9 to TRBJ2-7; D gene unclear. The CDR3 has 12 residues. With 7 bases removed from V and 4 bases from J, the gap between germline ends came to 12 bases. CDR1 and CDR2 from the germline V gene are SGDLS and YYNGEE.

The gene calls are TRBV27 and TRBJ1-5, with D possibly being TRBD1 (5 bases). Per germline, CDR1 MNHEY and CDR2 SMNVEV (reference sequence). CDR3 length equals 15 residues. Trimming stripped 5 bases from V and 5 bases from J, with 16 bases between. The DNA for the CDR3 is TGTGCCAGCAGTCCCGGGGGGGGAGGGCATCAGCCCCAGCATTTT. Residues: CASSPGGGGHQPQHF.

The chain combines TRBV11-3 with TRBJ2-2; no clear D gene. V lost 8 bases to trimming and J lost 7 bases, with 14 bases between them. This CDR3 comprises 13 residues. Per the germline V gene, CDR1 is SGHNT and CDR2 is YENEEA. The CDR3 DNA is TGTGCCAGCTCCGAACTCCCAAGCGGGGAGCTGTTTTTT. Amino acids: CASSELPSGELFF.

This rearrangement joins TRBV5-6 to TRBJ1-1, with D perhaps TRBD1 (5 bases). V was trimmed by 7 bases and J by 0 bases, leaving 13 bases between them. The CDR3 is made up of 14 amino acids. CDR1 and CDR2 (germline): SGHDT, YYEEEE. The CDR3 nucleotides read TGTGCCAGCTGGAGGGGAGAATTGAACACTGAAGCTTTCTTT. It specifies CASWRGELNTEAFF.

This clone was detected a few times. The CDR3 sequence: CASSSYRSPLHF. DNA for the CDR3: TGTGCCAGCTCTTCTTACCGGTCACCCCTCCACTTT. The chain is built from TRBV7-9 and TRBJ1-6; no firm D call. This CDR3 spans 12 amino acids. V shed 8 bases and J shed 10 bases, with 12 bases lying between them. CDR1 is SEHNR, CDR2 FQNEAQ, per germline (reference sequence). Full variable domain (missing parts from reference TRBV7-9 and TRBJ1-6): DTGVSQNPRHKITKRGQNVTFRCDPISEHNRLYWYRQTLGQGPEFLTYFQNEAQLEKSRLLSDRFSAERPKGSFSTLEIQRTEQGDSAMYLCASSSYRSPLHFGNGTRLTVT.

The chain couples TRBV5-8 to TRBJ1-2; a weak D match, TRBD1 (6 bases). The CDR3 length is 15 residues. Between the trimmed V and J ends, which lost 7 bases and 10 bases, there was a span of 26 bases. CDR1 SGHTS and CDR2 YDEGEE come from the germline V gene. In nucleotides, the CDR3 is TGTGCCAGCGCAACGCGGGTTGGGGGCGAATCCGACTACACCTTC. It specifies CASATRVGGESDYTF.

The J gene is TRBJ1-5, the V gene TRBV28; 9 bases align to TRBD1. Germline trimming cut 6 bases from V and 4 bases from J; bases unmatched to any gene: 10. The CDR3 has 16 residues. In germline, CDR1 is MDHEN, CDR2 SYDVKM. DNA of the CDR3: TGTGCCAGCAGGGGTGGGGGACAGGGAGAGAATCAGCCCCAGCATTTT. It translates to CASRGGGQGENQPQHF.

This chain joins TRBV11-2 and TRBJ2-3; D is unresolved. V lost 5 bases and J 2 bases, leaving 11 bases between the germline ends. The CDR3 sequence is 14 residues long. CDR1 is SGHAT, CDR2 FQNNGV, per germline. The CDR3 protein is CASSLSVHTDTQYF. CDR3 bases: TGTGCCAGCAGCCTATCGGTGCACACAGATACGCAGTATTTT.